Each of the 15 T cell receptor beta chains below was sequenced from the same sample in a study of T-cell reconstitution after alpha-beta-depleted transplantation in children. The library targeted TCRbeta and was prepared with unique molecular identifiers. TCRdb reanalysed the PCR reads using MiXCR and keeps one entry per CDR3 protein. The data show 610,000 or so distinct CDR3 sequences, 25% to 30% seen once. Material: PBMCs, obtained before TCRalphabeta/CD19-depleted stem cell transplant. Every receptor here comes from a boy under two years old with Wiskott-Aldrich syndrome, due to receive a stem cell transplant.

The chain joins TRBV7-9 to TRBJ1-1, with 9 bases identical to TRBD1. The germline gives CDR1 SEHNR, CDR2 FQNEAQ (reference sequence). The V and J ends lost 1 base and 3 bases, in that order; junction bases with no gene match: 9. There are 17 residues in the CDR3. The DNA of the CDR3 is TGTGCCAGCAGCTTAGGTGTGACAGGGGGTATCGACACTGAAGCTTTCTTT. Translated, it gives CASSLGVTGGIDTEAFF.

This clonotype showed up just a few times. The chain links TRBV12-3 or TRBV12-4 to TRBJ2-5; unclear D gene. V dropped 6 bases and J dropped 0 bases, with 8 bases sitting between them. The length of the CDR3 is 13 residues. CDR3: CASRLQNQETQYF. CDR3 nucleotide sequence: TGTGCCAGCAGACTACAAAACCAAGAGACCCAGTACTTC.

This clonotype was detected only once. The V call is TRBV19, the J call TRBJ2-2, with 12 bases matching TRBD1. CDR1 is LNHDA and CDR2 is SQIVND in the germline V gene (reference sequence). With V trimmed by 5 bases and J by 6 bases, 7 bases remained unmatched. The CDR3 runs to 16 residues. The CDR3 loop is CASSRPGQGAAGELFF. DNA of the CDR3: TGTGCCAGTAGTCGCCCGGGACAGGGGGCCGCCGGGGAGCTGTTTTTT.

This clonotype was detected a few times. The chain links TRBV6-5 to TRBJ2-7; possibly TRBD1 for D (5 bases). V lost 6 bases and J lost 5, with 11 bases in between. Per germline, CDR1 MNHEY and CDR2 SVGAGI. This CDR3 contains 12 residues. The CDR3 DNA reads TGTGCCAGCAGCCGAAGGGGCAACGAGCAGTACTTC. This codes for CASSRRGNEQYF.

The chain combines TRBV29-1 with TRBJ2-5; D is undetermined. Germline V CDR1 and CDR2: SQVTM, ANQGSEA. The CDR3 totals 13 residues. V lost 3 bases, J lost 2 bases, and 10 bases lay in between. In DNA, the CDR3 is TGCAGCGTTGACAACGCGCTTCAAGAGACCCAGTACTTC. This codes for CSVDNALQETQYF.

This chain connects TRBV9 to TRBJ2-2; D is ambiguous. The CDR3 runs to 13 residues. Germline V gives CDR1 SGDLS, CDR2 YYNGEE. The V end lost 0 bases, the J end lost 7 bases, and 7 bases lay between the germline ends. In nucleotides, the CDR3 is TGTGCCAGCAGCGTAGTATCCAACGGGGAGCTGTTTTTT. Translated, it gives CASSVVSNGELFF.

This clonotype was counted a few times. The chain employs TRBV5-1 and TRBJ2-1; TRBD2 matches at 15 bases. There are 17 residues in the CDR3. Germline values: CDR1 SGHRS, CDR2 YFSETQ. V gave up 3 bases and J gave up 11 bases; unmatched junction bases: 12. The CDR3 DNA follows: TGCGCCAGCAGCTCGGGACTAGCGGGAGGAAATACAATGCAGCAGTTCTTC. Translated, it gives CASSSGLAGGNTMQQFF.

This chain connects TRBV10-3 to TRBJ2-7, with 8 bases matching TRBD1. J lost 2 bases, V lost 6 bases, and 3 bases had no gene match. The CDR3 is 13 amino acids. Germline CDR1 and CDR2: ENHRY and SYGVKD. CDR3 sequence reads: CAISPTGAYEQYF. CDR3 DNA sequence: TGTGCCATCAGCCCGACAGGGGCCTACGAGCAGTACTTC.

This chain joins TRBV5-1 and TRBJ2-1; 11 bases are shared with TRBD2. Losses at the gene ends were 4 bases for V and 6 bases for J; bases not matched to a gene: 9. The CDR3 spans 16 residues. Germline lookup yields CDR1 SGHRS and CDR2 YFSETQ. The DNA for the CDR3 is TGCGCCAGCAGCCCAGGCAGGCTAGCGGGAGGCAATGAGCAGTTCTTC. This sequence encodes CASSPGRLAGGNEQFF. Using reference TRBV5-1 and TRBJ2-1 for the parts outside the CDR3, the full variable domain is KAGVTQTPRYLIKTRGQQVTLSCSPISGHRSVSWYQQTPGQGLQFLFEYFSETQRNKGNFPGRFSGRQFSNSRSEMNVSTLELGDSALYLCASSPGRLAGGNEQFFGPGTRLTVL.

This rearrangement joins TRBV20-1 to TRBJ2-5; TRBD1 is a possible D gene (6 bases). Trimming shortened V by 1 base and J by 3 bases, and 12 bases separated the two germline ends. Germline assignment: CDR1 DFQATT and CDR2 SNEGSKA (reference sequence). The CDR3 sequence is 14 residues long. The CDR3 nucleotides are TGCAGTGCTAGAGTTAGTAGGACAGAAGAGACCCAGTACTTC. This sequence encodes CSARVSRTEETQYF.

This clonotype was detected only a few times. The chain links TRBV27 to TRBJ1-1; D is perhaps TRBD1 (6 bases). CDR1 and CDR2 from the germline V gene are MNHEY and SMNVEV (reference sequence). Trimming pared 5 bases from V and 0 bases from J, leaving 19 bases between. This CDR3 has 17 amino acids. Here the CDR3 reads CASSPSGRGYMNTEAFF. The DNA of the CDR3 is TGTGCCAGCAGTCCAAGCGGGAGGGGGTATATGAACACTGAAGCTTTCTTT.

This chain joins TRBV11-1 and TRBJ2-1; 9 nucleotides match TRBD2. The germline V gene encodes CDR1 SGHAT and CDR2 FQDESV (reference sequence). The V gene end was trimmed by 2 bases and the J gene end by 5 bases; junction bases not matched to a gene: 19. The CDR3 runs 20 residues. CDR3 sequence reads: CASSLIQAFASGNIDNEQFF. The CDR3 nucleotides are TGTGCCAGCAGCTTAATTCAAGCTTTTGCTAGCGGGAATATCGACAATGAGCAGTTCTTC. Combining the CDR3 with reference TRBV11-1 and TRBJ2-1 gives the whole variable domain EAEVAQSPRYKITEKSQAVAFWCDPISGHATLYWYRQILGQGPELLVQFQDESVVDDSQLPKDRFSAERLKGVDSTLKIQPAELGDSAMYLCASSLIQAFASGNIDNEQFFGPGTRLTVL.

This clonotype was counted ten times or more. V gene TRBV5-1 combines with J gene TRBJ2-7; D may be TRBD1 (7 bases). Per the germline V gene, CDR1 is SGHRS and CDR2 is YFSETQ. V was clipped by 4 bases and J by 6 bases, with 17 bases between them. The CDR3 sequence is 14 residues long. The CDR3 reads CASSRPEGAGEQYF. CDR3 DNA: TGCGCCAGCAGCCGGCCGGAGGGGGCAGGCGAGCAGTACTTC.

The V and J genes are TRBV12-3 or TRBV12-4 and TRBJ1-5, with a tentative D call TRBD1 (5 bases). The CDR3 runs to 15 residues. The V end was cut by 5 bases, the J end by 0 bases, with 11 bases between. This CDR3 is CASSPGRSSNQPQHF. The CDR3 DNA is TGTGCCAGCAGTCCGGGACGGAGTAGCAATCAGCCCCAGCATTTT.

The rearrangement uses TRBV5-1 and TRBJ2-3; maybe TRBD1 (6 bases). The ends were cut back, 2 bases at V and 4 bases at J, with 8 bases in the middle. The germline V gene encodes CDR1 SGHRS and CDR2 YFSETQ. The CDR3 runs 13 residues. CDR3 protein: CASSFGGPDTQYF. The CDR3 coding sequence is TGCGCCAGCAGCTTTGGGGGCCCAGATACGCAGTATTTT.